The clone carrying this T cell receptor (beta chain) was counted between two and nine times. Its antigen is not known. Making use of molecular barcodes, quantitative 5'-RACE generated TCR beta libraries. TCRdb used MiXCR to reprocess the 5' RACE reads, holding one entry per CDR3 protein. The sample lists approximately 240,000 distinct CDR3 sequences, 20% to 30% seen once, with 0.5% to 0.75% in the top ten. The data are from a study of CD8 T cells in ankylosing spondylitis. General study results and limits: There was a TCR beta motif, made of 7 to 9 highly homologous variants, that appeared characteristic of ankylosing spondylitis blood. The disease-linked clones had a CD8+ phenotype and low blood frequencies.

The CDR3 extends over 13 amino acids. Trimming shortened V by 3 bases and J by 5 bases, and 8 bases separated the two germline ends. This TCR was sampled from a male donor with ankylosing spondylitis or in good health (not recorded which). The genes are TRBV12-3 or TRBV12-4 and TRBJ1-5; the D is unclear. Input material: blood, either unsorted or a sorted T cell fraction (not recorded which). CDR3 in amino acids: CASSFRWDQPQHF. The CDR3 nucleotides read TGTGCCAGCAGTTTTCGGTGGGATCAGCCCCAGCATTTT.